This is a list of T cell receptor beta chains from one sample in a study of blood T cells in healthy people across ages. TCRdb re-called the 5' RACE reads through MiXCR, storing one row per CDR3 protein. The sample has approximately 600,000 distinct CDR3 sequences; about 53% are singletons. Sequenced material: blood. Every receptor here comes from a man between 60 and 75 years old in good health. Each CDR3 is given with its conserved first and last residue. A D gene is named only where the DNA matches it firmly. Size is stated for part of the rows, as once, few or many counts, or as a class when the clone is expanded.

TRBJ2-5 | TRBV6-5 | . | . | CASSWGAGTRQETQYF | TGTGCCAGCAGTTGGGGAGCGGGGACACGGCAGGAGACCCAGTACTTC
TRBJ2-7 | TRBV20-1 | TRBD2 | . | CSAEGSGGAYEQYF | TGCAGTGCGGAGGGTAGCGGGGGGGCGTACGAGCAGTACTTC
TRBJ1-2 | TRBV12-3/TRBV12-4 | TRBD1 | . | CASSQSGGTRYGYTF | TGTGCCAGCAGCCAATCAGGGGGTACTCGTTATGGCTACACCTTC
TRBJ2-7 | TRBV20-1 | TRBD2 | . | CSASRTSGGASYEQYF | TGCAGTGCTAGTAGGACTAGCGGGGGGGCCTCCTACGAGCAGTACTTC
TRBJ2-3 | TRBV20-1 | TRBD1 | . | CSAAGGSPTDTQYF | TGCAGTGCCGCAGGGGGCTCCCCCACAGATACGCAGTATTTT
TRBJ2-7 | TRBV29-1 | . | . | CSVGAGSYEQYF | TGCAGCGTTGGTGCTGGATCCTACGAGCAGTACTTC
TRBJ1-2 | TRBV5-1 | . | . | CASSLVAESFYGYTF | TGCGCCAGCAGCCTGGTGGCAGAAAGTTTCTATGGCTACACCTTC
TRBJ2-7 | TRBV4-1 | TRBD2 | . | CASSQVAFLAGGTYEQYF | TGCGCCAGCAGCCAAGTCGCCTTTTTAGCGGGGGGAACCTACGAGCAGTACTTC
TRBJ2-6 | TRBV9 | . | once | CASSVDPNGDGANVLTF | TGTGCCAGCAGCGTAGACCCAAACGGGGATGGGGCCAACGTCCTGACTTTC
TRBJ1-5 | TRBV6-2/TRBV6-3 | . | few | CASSDTGLQPQHF | TGTGCCAGCAGTGATACAGGGTTACAGCCCCAGCATTTT
TRBJ2-7 | TRBV29-1 | . | few | CSVVGRLGVSYEQYF | TGCAGCGTTGTCGGGCGCTTAGGAGTTTCCTACGAGCAGTACTTC
TRBJ2-6 | TRBV6-1 | TRBD2 | once | CASTKRGPGANVLTF | TGTGCCAGCACGAAGCGGGGGCCTGGGGCCAACGTCCTGACTTTC
TRBJ2-7 | TRBV20-1 | TRBD2 | few | CSAGGLAGGSEQYF | TGCAGTGCCGGTGGACTAGCGGGGGGTAGTGAGCAGTACTTC
TRBJ2-5 | TRBV20-1 | . | . | CSAPKRTAGGETQYF | TGCAGTGCCCCCAAACGGACTGCCGGGGGAGAGACCCAGTACTTC
TRBJ2-4 | TRBV6-1 | TRBD1 | . | CASSELGTGRAKNIQYF | TGTGCCAGCAGTGAGCTAGGGACAGGGAGAGCCAAAAACATTCAGTACTTC
TRBJ2-3 | TRBV5-6 | TRBD2 | . | CASSKRGEQYF | TGTGCCAGCAGCAAGCGGGGGGAGCAGTATTTT
TRBJ2-7 | TRBV2 | TRBD1 | . | CASNPGTGVVKYF | TGTGCCAGCAACCCCGGGACAGGGGTTGTGAAGTACTTC
TRBJ2-3 | TRBV3-1 | . | . | CASSREHRETDTQYF | TGTGCCAGCAGCCGAGAACACAGGGAGACAGATACGCAGTATTTT
TRBJ1-2 | TRBV28 | . | few | CASSLWASGARGYTF | TGTGCCAGCAGTTTATGGGCGTCAGGGGCAAGAGGCTACACCTTC
TRBJ2-5 | TRBV4-1 | TRBD2 | . | CASSQATSGGQETQYF | TGCGCCAGCAGCCAAGCGACTAGCGGGGGTCAAGAGACCCAGTACTTC
TRBJ1-2 | TRBV25-1 | . | many | CASSEYGGNYGYTF | TGTGCCAGCAGTGAATATGGGGGGAACTATGGCTACACCTTC
TRBJ2-5 | TRBV6-6 | . | once | CASSYTGPWGLETQYF | TGTGCCAGCAGTTACACTGGGCCCTGGGGGCTGGAGACCCAGTACTTC
TRBJ2-5 | TRBV12-3/TRBV12-4 | TRBD2 | . | CASSFYTSGKETQYF | TGTGCCAGCAGTTTCTATACTAGCGGGAAAGAGACCCAGTACTTC
TRBJ1-2 | TRBV5-1 | . | . | CASSGPRVGGYTF | TGCGCCAGCAGCGGACCACGCGTGGGAGGCTACACCTTC
TRBJ2-6 | TRBV2 | . | . | CASSGSVSGANVLTF | TGTGCCAGCAGTGGCAGTGTCTCTGGGGCCAACGTCCTGACTTTC
TRBJ2-5 | TRBV5-6 | . | . | CASTVVPGAAQETQYF | TGTGCCAGCACTGTGGTGCCAGGAGCGGCCCAAGAGACCCAGTACTTC
TRBJ2-7 | TRBV3-1 | TRBD1 | many | CASSRQGPYEQYF | TGTGCCAGCAGCCGACAGGGTCCCTACGAGCAGTACTTC
TRBJ2-1 | TRBV5-1 | TRBD2 | . | CASSQLAGGLYYNEQFF | TGCGCCAGCAGCCAGCTAGCGGGGGGGCTATACTACAATGAGCAGTTCTTC
TRBJ1-2 | TRBV25-1 | . | . | CASSRDSPRGYTF | TGTGCCAGCAGTAGAGACAGTCCCCGTGGCTACACCTTC
TRBJ2-3 | TRBV5-1 | TRBD2 | . | CASSGDATDTQYF | TGCGCCTCGAGCGGGGACGCCACAGATACGCAGTATTTT
TRBJ1-6 | TRBV12-3/TRBV12-4 | . | . | CASSQGRENNSPLHF | TGTGCCAGCAGCCAGGGACGGGAGAATAATTCACCCCTCCACTTT
TRBJ2-5 | TRBV6-2/TRBV6-3 | . | few | CASMSGEETQYF | TGTGCCAGCATGTCCGGGGAAGAGACCCAGTACTTC
TRBJ1-2 | TRBV14 | . | . | CASSPSSHGYTF | TGTGCCAGCAGCCCTTCTAGCCATGGCTACACCTTC
TRBJ1-4 | TRBV10-1 | . | few | CASSESTNEKLFF | TGCGCCAGCAGTGAGTCAACTAATGAAAAACTGTTTTTT
TRBJ2-1 | TRBV27 | TRBD2 | . | CASSRLAAINEQFF | TGTGCCAGCAGTAGACTAGCGGCTATTAATGAGCAGTTCTTC
TRBJ2-5 | TRBV9 | TRBD2 | many | CASSGGGGIETQYF | TGTGCCAGCAGCGGTGGGGGAGGGATAGAGACCCAGTACTTC
TRBJ2-7 | TRBV20-1 | . | . | CSARQGPTYEQYF | TGCAGTGCTAGACAGGGTCCCACCTACGAGCAGTACTTC
TRBJ1-2 | TRBV5-1 | . | once | CASSLDGGRYGYTF | TGCGCCAGCAGCTTGGACGGGGGACGGTATGGCTACACCTTC